Listed below are T cell receptor beta chains from one sample, sequenced in a study of long-term antiretroviral therapy in people with HIV. The assay was immunoSEQ multiplex PCR, and TCRdb's table has in-frame clones only and misses some. Of about 23,000 clones in the sample, about four fifths were seen once. The sample consisted of unsorted PBMCs, taken 0.4 years after starting antiretroviral therapy. All receptors come from a man aged 50 or older with HIV. Each CDR3 is given without its conserved first and last residue. Clone size is given for some rows only: seen once, a few or many times, or a class if the clone is expanded.

TRBJ1-1 | 14 | NA | TRBV7-9 | ASSSRPRTGDTEAF
TRBJ2-7 | 15 | NA | TRBV7-9 | ASSLAAWDRASYEQY
TRBJ2-7 | 12 | NA | TRBV27 | ASQTWGGPYEQY
TRBJ2-3 | 12 | NA | TRBV7-2 | ASSLGRKTDTQY
TRBJ2-2 | 14 | NA | TRBV7-9 | ASSLETGGTTGELF
TRBJ2-7 | 11 | NA | TRBV7-2 | ASSLGAPYEQY
TRBJ2-2 | 13 | NA | TRBV5-1 | ASSLSLGENGELF
TRBJ1-1 | 9 | once | TRBV6-5 | AIFGGTEAF
TRBJ1-5 | 11 | NA | TRBV7-9 | ASSLSGDQPQH
TRBJ1-5 | 11 | NA | TRBV30 | AWSGQLNQPQH
TRBJ1-1 | 13 | NA | TRBV4-1 | ASTDRGQMNTEAF
TRBJ1-1 | 10 | NA | TRBV30 | AWDQGNTEAF
TRBJ1-2 | 10 | NA | TRBV4-1 | ASRGAAAGET
TRBJ1-1 | 11 | NA | TRBV11-2 | ASSFQWDTEAF
TRBJ1-2 | 15 | NA | TRBV4-3 | ASSQDQWAGRIYGYT
TRBJ2-5 | 10 | NA | TRBV19 | ASSVPQETQY
TRBJ2-7 | 15 | NA | TRBV7-9 | ASSSGLAGGKSYEQY
TRBJ1-1 | 14 | NA | TRBV11-2 | ASSFPPARGHTEAF
TRBJ2-2 | 13 | NA | TRBV6-6 | ASSSLRKNTGELF
TRBJ1-1 | 12 | once | TRBV14 | ASSQFSGRAEAF
TRBJ2-6 | 13 | NA | TRBV28 | ASSRAFSGANVLT
TRBJ2-7 | 11 | NA | TRBV5-4 | ASSPDSGGAVY
TRBJ1-2 | 9 | NA | TRBV30 | AWKGAVGYT
TRBJ1-1 | 12 | NA | TRBV19 | ASIPDRMNTEAF